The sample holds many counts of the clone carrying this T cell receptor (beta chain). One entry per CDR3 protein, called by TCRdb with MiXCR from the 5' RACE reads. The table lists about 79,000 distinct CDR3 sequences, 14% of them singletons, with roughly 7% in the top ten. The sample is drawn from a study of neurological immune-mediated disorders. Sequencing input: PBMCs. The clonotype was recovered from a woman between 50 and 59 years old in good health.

The CDR3 protein is CASSLGISNTGELFF. DNA for the CDR3: TGCGCCAGCAGCTTGGGAATTTCGAACACCGGGGAGCTGTTTTTT. This chain joins TRBV5-1 and TRBJ2-2, with D uncertain. Germline V CDR1 and CDR2: SGHRS, YFSETQ. The CDR3 totals 15 residues. V was pared by 0 bases and J by 0 bases, with 6 bases between.